The clone carrying this T cell receptor (beta chain) was picked up many times. Antigen: not known. The J segment lost 1 base and the V segment lost 5 bases, leaving 18 bases of the junction unmatched. CDR1 is SGHNT and CDR2 is YENEEA in the germline V gene. CDR3 length equals 20 residues. MiXCR, run by TCRdb on the PCR reads, gives a single entry per CDR3 protein. The sample contains about 70,000 distinct CDR3 sequences, roughly 18% of which appear only once. The sample comes from a study of molecular identifiers for immune sequencing clone quantification. The authors sorted naive CD8 T cells as CD8+CD4-CCR7+CD45RA+. General observations from the study: Reports indicate spiked Jurkat TCR RNA from one cell could be found among 900,000 to 1,000,000 naive cells.

The sequenced sample was naive CD8+ T cells from blood, with Jurkat cell RNA spiked in. Subset defined: FACS-sorted CD8+CD4-CCR7+CD45RA+ naive T cells. The clonotype comes from a human donor in good health. Some libraries in this study had Jurkat cell RNA spiked in. The rearrangement joins TRBV11-3 to TRBJ2-1; 9 bases are a match to TRBD2. DNA for the CDR3: TGTGCCAGCAGCCCTACGGTGGGCGGGAGGGCCCCGGGTTCCTACAATGAGCAGTTCTTC. It translates to CASSPTVGGRAPGSYNEQFF.